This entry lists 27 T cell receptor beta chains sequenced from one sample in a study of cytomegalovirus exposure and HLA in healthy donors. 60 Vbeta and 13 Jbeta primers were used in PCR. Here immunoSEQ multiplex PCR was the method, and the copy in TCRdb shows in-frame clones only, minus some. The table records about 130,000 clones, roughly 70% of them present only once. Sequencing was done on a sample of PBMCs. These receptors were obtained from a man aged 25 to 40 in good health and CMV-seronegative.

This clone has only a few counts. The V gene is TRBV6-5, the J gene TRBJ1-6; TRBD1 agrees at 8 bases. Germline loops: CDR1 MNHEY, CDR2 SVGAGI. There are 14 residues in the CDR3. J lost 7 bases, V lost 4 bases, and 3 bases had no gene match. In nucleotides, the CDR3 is TGTGCCAGCAGTTTCAGGGGGCGAAATTCACCCCTCCACTTT. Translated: CASSFRGRNSPLHF.

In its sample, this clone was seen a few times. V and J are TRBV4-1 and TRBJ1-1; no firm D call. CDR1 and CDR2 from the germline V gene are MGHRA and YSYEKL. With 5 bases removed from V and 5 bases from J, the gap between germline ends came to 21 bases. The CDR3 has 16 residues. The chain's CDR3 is CASSKLHEGMDTEAFF. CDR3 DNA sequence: TGCGCCAGCAGCAAGCTCCACGAGGGAATGGATACTGAAGCTTTCTTT.

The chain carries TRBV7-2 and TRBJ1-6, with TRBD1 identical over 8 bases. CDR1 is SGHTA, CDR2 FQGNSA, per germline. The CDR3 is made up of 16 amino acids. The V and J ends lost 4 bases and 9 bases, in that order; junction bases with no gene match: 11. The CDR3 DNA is TGTGCCAGCAGCTCCTCGAGGACAGGGCTAGGTTCACCCCTCCACTTT. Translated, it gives CASSSSRTGLGSPLHF.

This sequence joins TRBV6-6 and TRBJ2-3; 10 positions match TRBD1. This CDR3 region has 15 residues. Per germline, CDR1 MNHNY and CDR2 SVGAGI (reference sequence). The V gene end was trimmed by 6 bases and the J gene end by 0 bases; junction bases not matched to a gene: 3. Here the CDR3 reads CASSRQGASTDTQYF. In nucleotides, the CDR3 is TGTGCCAGCAGCCGACAGGGGGCTAGCACAGATACGCAGTATTTT.

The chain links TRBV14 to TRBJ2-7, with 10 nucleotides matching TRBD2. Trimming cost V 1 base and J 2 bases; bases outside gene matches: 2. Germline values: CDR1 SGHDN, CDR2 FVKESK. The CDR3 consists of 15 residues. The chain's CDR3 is CASSQVAGGPYEQYF. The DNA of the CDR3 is TGTGCCAGCAGCCAAGTAGCGGGGGGCCCCTACGAGCAGTACTTC.

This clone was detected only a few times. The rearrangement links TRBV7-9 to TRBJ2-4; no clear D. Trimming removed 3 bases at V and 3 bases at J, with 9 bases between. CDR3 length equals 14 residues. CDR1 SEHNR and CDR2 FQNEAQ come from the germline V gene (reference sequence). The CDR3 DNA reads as TGTGCCAGCAGCTTGGCTAGTCTCAAAAACATTCAGTACTTC. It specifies CASSLASLKNIQYF.

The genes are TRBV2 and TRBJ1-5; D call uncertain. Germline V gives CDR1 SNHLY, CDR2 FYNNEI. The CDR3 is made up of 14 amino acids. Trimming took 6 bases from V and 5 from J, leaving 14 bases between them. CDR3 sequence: CASSWEDGYQPQHF. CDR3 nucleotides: TGTGCCAGCAGCTGGGAGGACGGATATCAGCCCCAGCATTTT.

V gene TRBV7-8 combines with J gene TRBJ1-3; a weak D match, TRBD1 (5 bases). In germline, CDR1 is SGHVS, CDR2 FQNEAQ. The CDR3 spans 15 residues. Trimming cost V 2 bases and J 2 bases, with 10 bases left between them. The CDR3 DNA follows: TGTGCCAGCAGCTTAAGGGGAATAGCTGGAAACACCATATATTTT. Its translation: CASSLRGIAGNTIYF.

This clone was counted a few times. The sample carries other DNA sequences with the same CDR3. The CDR3 protein is CASSLGQTNQPQHF. Here the CDR3 DNA reads TGTGCCAGCAGCTTGGGCCAGACCAATCAGCCCCAGCATTTT. The genes are TRBV7-9 and TRBJ1-5; no clear D. V was cut by 3 bases and J by 3 bases, with 9 bases left in between. Germline V gene sequence: CDR1 SEHNR, CDR2 FQNEAQ (reference sequence). This CDR3 region has 14 residues.

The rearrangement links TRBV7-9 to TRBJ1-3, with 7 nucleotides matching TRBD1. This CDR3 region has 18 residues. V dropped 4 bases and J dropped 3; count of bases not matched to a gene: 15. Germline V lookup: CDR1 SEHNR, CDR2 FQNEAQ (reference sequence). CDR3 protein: CASSSKGQARPGGNTIYF. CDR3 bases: TGTGCCAGCAGCTCCAAAGGACAGGCTAGGCCGGGTGGAAACACCATATATTTT. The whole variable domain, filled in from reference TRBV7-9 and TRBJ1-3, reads DTGVSQNPRHKITKRGQNVTFRCDPISEHNRLYWYRQTLGQGPEFLTYFQNEAQLEKSRLLSDRFSAERPKGSFSTLEIQRTEQGDSAMYLCASSSKGQARPGGNTIYFGEGSWLTVV.

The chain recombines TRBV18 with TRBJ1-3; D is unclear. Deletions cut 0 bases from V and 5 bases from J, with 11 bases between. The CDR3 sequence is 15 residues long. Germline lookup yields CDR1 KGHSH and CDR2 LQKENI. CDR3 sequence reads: CASSPPGSNRNTIYF. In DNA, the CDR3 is TGTGCCAGCTCACCACCGGGCTCAAACCGAAACACCATATATTTT.

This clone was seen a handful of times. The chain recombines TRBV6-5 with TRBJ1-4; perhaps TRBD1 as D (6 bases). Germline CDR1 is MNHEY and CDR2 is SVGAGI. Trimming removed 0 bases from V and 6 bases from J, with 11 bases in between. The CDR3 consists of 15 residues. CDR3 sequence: CASSYSGQGYEKLFF. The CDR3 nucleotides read TGTGCCAGCAGTTACTCGGGTCAGGGGTATGAAAAACTGTTTTTT.

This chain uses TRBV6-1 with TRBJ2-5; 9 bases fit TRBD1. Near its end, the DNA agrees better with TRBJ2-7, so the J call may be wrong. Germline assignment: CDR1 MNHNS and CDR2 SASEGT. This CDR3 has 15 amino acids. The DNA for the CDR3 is TGTGCCAGCAGTGATTCTGGGACAGGGCTCCGCGAGCAGTACTTC. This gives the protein CASSDSGTGLREQYF.

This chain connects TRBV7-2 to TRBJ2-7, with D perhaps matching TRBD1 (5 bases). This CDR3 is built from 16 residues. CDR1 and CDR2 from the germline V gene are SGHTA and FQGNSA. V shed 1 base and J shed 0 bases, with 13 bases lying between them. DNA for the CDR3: TGTGCCAGCAGCTTAGGGGGCCCTATCCACTCCTACGAGCAGTACTTC. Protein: CASSLGGPIHSYEQYF.

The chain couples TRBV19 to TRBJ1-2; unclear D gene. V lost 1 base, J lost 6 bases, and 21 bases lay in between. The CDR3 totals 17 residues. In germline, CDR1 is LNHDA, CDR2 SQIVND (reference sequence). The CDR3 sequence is CASSIAGGIGENNGYTF. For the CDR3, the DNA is TGTGCCAGTAGTATAGCCGGCGGCATCGGAGAAAACAATGGCTACACCTTC. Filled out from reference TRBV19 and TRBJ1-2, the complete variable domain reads DGGITQSPKYLFRKEGQNVTLSCEQNLNHDAMYWYRQDPGQGLRLIYYSQIVNDFQKGDIAEGYSVSREKKESFPLTVTSAQKNPTAFYLCASSIAGGIGENNGYTFGSGTRLTVV.

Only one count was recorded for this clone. The CDR3 sequence: CASSLVSASSYEQYF. The CDR3 DNA reads TGTGCCAGCAGCTTGGTCAGCGCTAGCTCCTACGAGCAGTACTTC. The rearrangement joins TRBV5-6 to TRBJ2-7; D is ambiguous. Per germline, CDR1 SGHDT and CDR2 YYEEEE. The CDR3 has 15 residues. V lost 0 bases to trimming and J lost 0 bases, with 10 bases between them. Full variable domain (outside the CDR3, taken from reference TRBV5-6 and TRBJ2-7): DAGVTQSPTHLIKTRGQQVTLRCSPKSGHDTVSWYQQALGQGPQFIFQYYEEEERQRGNFPDRFSGHQFPNYSSELNVNALLLGDSALYLCASSLVSASSYEQYFGPGTRLTVT.

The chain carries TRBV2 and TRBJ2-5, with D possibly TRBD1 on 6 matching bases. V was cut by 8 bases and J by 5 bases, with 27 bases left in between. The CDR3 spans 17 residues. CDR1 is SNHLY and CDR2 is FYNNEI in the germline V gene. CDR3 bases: TGTGCCAGCGGCAAATATCCGGACAGCAAAAACGAGGAGACCCAGTACTTC. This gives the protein CASGKYPDSKNEETQYF.

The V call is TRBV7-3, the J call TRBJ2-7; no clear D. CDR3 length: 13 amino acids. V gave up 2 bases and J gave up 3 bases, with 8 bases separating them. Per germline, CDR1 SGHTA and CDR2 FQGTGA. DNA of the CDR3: TGTGCCAGCAGCTTAGGGCAGGACTACGAGCAGTACTTC. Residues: CASSLGQDYEQYF.

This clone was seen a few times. The CDR3: CASSAEQGYNQPQHF. CDR3 DNA: TGTGCCAGCAGCGCCGAACAGGGCTACAATCAGCCCCAGCATTTT. This chain joins TRBV7-2 and TRBJ1-5, with D perhaps matching TRBD1 (6 bases). CDR3 size: 15 residues. Trimming shortened V by 5 bases and J by 3 bases, and 14 bases separated the two germline ends. Looked up from germline, CDR1 is SGHTA and CDR2 is FQGNSA.

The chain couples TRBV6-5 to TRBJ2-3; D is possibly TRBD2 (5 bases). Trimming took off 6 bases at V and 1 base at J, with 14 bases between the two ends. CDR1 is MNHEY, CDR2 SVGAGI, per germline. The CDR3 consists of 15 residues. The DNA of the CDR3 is TGTGCCAGCAGCCCCGGGGTGTTGCGCACAGATACGCAGTATTTT. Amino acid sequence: CASSPGVLRTDTQYF.

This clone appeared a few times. In DNA, the CDR3 is TGTGCCATCAGTGAAACGGGGGAGGGGTGGGAGACCCAGTACTTC. Residues: CAISETGEGWETQYF. This chain uses TRBV10-3 with TRBJ2-5; 7 nucleotides align to TRBD2. This CDR3 spans 15 amino acids. The germline gives CDR1 ENHRY, CDR2 SYGVKD. V trimming: 3 bases; J trimming: 5 bases; junction bases outside the gene matches: 9.

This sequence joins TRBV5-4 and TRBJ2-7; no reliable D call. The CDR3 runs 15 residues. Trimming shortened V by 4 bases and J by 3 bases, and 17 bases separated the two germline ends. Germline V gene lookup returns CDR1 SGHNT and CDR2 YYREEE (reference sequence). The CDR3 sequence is CASSQERLGSYEQYF. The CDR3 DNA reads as TGTGCCAGCAGCCAAGAAAGGCTAGGAAGCTACGAGCAGTACTTC.

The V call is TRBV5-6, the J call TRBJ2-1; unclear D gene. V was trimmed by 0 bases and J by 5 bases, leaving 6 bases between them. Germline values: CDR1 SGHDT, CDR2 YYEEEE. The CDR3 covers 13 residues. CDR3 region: CASSLVVDNEQFF. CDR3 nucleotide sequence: TGTGCCAGCAGCTTGGTCGTCGACAATGAGCAGTTCTTC.

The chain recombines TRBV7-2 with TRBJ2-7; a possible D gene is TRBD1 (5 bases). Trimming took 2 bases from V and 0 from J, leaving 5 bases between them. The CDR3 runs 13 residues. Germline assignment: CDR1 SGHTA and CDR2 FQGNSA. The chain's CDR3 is CASSLRGSYEQYF. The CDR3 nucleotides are TGTGCCAGCAGCTTAAGGGGCTCCTACGAGCAGTACTTC.

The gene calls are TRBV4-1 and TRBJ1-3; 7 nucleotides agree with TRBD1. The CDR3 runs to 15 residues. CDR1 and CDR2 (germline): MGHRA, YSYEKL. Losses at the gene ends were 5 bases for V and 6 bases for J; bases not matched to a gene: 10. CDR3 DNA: TGCGCCAGCAGCTCACCGGGACAGTTTATAAACACCATATATTTT. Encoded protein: CASSSPGQFINTIYF.

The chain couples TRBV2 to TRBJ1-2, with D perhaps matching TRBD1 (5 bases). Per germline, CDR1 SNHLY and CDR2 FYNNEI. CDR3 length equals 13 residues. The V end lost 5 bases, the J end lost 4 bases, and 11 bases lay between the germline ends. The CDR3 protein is CASSPPGLYGYTF. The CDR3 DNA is TGTGCCAGCAGTCCCCCGGGACTCTATGGCTACACCTTC.

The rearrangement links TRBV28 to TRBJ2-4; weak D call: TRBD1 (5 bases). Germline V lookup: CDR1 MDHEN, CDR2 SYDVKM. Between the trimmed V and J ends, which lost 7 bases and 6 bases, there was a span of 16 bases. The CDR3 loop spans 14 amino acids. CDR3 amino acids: CASIESGSANIQYF. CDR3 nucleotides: TGTGCCAGCATTGAGTCAGGGTCGGCAAACATTCAGTACTTC.